The 9 T cell receptor beta chains listed next were all sequenced from one sample in a study of molecular identifiers for immune sequencing clone quantification. MiXCR, applied by TCRdb to the PCR reads, yields one record per CDR3 protein. Of some 680,000 distinct CDR3 sequences in the sample, 25% are singletons; the top ten hold 0.78%. Sequencing input: naive CD8+ T cells from blood, with Jurkat cell RNA spiked in. Subset noted: FACS-sorted CD8+CD4-CCR7+CD45RA+ naive T cells. These receptors originate from a human donor in good health. Some libraries in this study had Jurkat cell RNA spiked in.

Comments on this clonotype: No conserved phenylalanine or tryptophan is present at the end of the CDR3, so a read error is the likely explanation. The chain uses TRBV11-2 and TRBJ2-7, with D perhaps matching TRBD1 (6 bases). Trimming pared 3 bases from V and 5 bases from J, leaving 11 bases between. Germline loops: CDR1 SGHAT, CDR2 FQNNGV. This CDR3 spans 13 amino acids. CDR3 region: CASSLHRAHEQYS. CDR3 DNA: TGTGCCAGCAGCTTGCACAGGGCACACGAGCAGTACTCC.

This clonotype was seen a few times. The CDR3 reads CSARDLTASSYNSPLHF. Written as DNA, the CDR3 is TGCAGTGCTAGAGACCTTACAGCCAGCTCCTATAATTCACCCCTCCACTTT. V gene TRBV20-1 combines with J gene TRBJ1-6; D uncertain. Trimming shortened V by 0 bases and J by 0 bases, and 12 bases separated the two germline ends. CDR1 is DFQATT and CDR2 is SNEGSKA in the germline V gene (reference sequence). This CDR3 has 17 amino acids.

Points on this clonotype: Given the absence of the conserved phenylalanine or tryptophan at the CDR3 end, a read error is likely. V usage is TRBV29-1 and J usage is TRBJ2-7; D remains ambiguous. Germline CDR1 is SQVTM and CDR2 is ANQGSEA. The CDR3 spans 15 residues. The CDR3 nucleotides are TGCACCAAATACCTCGACCCGGGTAGCTCCTACGAGCAGTACTCC. Encoded protein: CTKYLDPGSSYEQYS.

This clonotype was recorded many times. The gene calls are TRBV11-2 and TRBJ2-5, with 7 bases aligning to TRBD1. V was clipped by 4 bases and J by 7 bases; unmatched bases: 12. CDR1 SGHAT and CDR2 FQNNGV come from the germline V gene. There are 15 residues in the CDR3. The CDR3 is CASSSPPTGAGTQYF. The CDR3 coding sequence is TGTGCCAGCAGCTCACCGCCCACAGGGGCAGGGACCCAGTACTTC.

This clonotype was counted a few times. The rearrangement links TRBV19 to TRBJ1-1; 7 bases fit TRBD1. Germline assignment: CDR1 LNHDA and CDR2 SQIVND (reference sequence). The CDR3 is 19 residues long. After removal of 3 bases from V and 2 bases from J, the junction contained 18 bases not matched to a gene. This chain's CDR3 is CASSIVVRGGAPTNTEAFF. CDR3 nucleotides: TGTGCCAGTAGTATTGTTGTTAGAGGGGGCGCACCAACAAACACTGAAGCTTTCTTT.

On this clonotype itself: A junction end diverges from the germline sequence, so it may reflect a read error. V gene TRBV12-3 or TRBV12-4 combines with J gene TRBJ2-3, with D uncertain. The CDR3 contains 13 residues. The DNA of the CDR3 is TGTGCCAGCACTTCGGGCAGCACAAATACGCAGTATTTT. Its translation: CASTSGSTNTQYF.

V gene TRBV13 combines with J gene TRBJ2-1; D unclear. V dropped 5 bases and J dropped 11 bases, with 13 bases sitting between them. There are 12 residues in the CDR3. CDR1 and CDR2 (germline): PRHDT, FYEKMQ (reference sequence). This chain's CDR3 is CASSQLPGQQFF. The CDR3 coding sequence is TGTGCCAGCAGCCAACTTCCAGGCCAGCAGTTCTTC. Using reference TRBV13 and TRBJ2-1 for the parts outside the CDR3, the full variable domain is AAGVIQSPRHLIKEKRETATLKCYPIPRHDTVYWYQQGPGQDPQFLISFYEKMQSDKGSIPDRFSAQQFSDYHSELNMSSLELGDSALYFCASSQLPGQQFFGPGTRLTVL.

This clonotype showed up just a few times. The chain couples TRBV21-1 to TRBJ2-4; the D segment call TRBD1 is taken from the table without a DNA check. TRBV21-1 counts as a pseudogene. CDR3 length: 16 amino acids. In nucleotides, the CDR3 is TGTGCCAGCAGCAAAGCGGGGCAGGGTATCAAAAACATTCAGTACTTC. Its translation: CASSKAGQGIKNIQYF.

This clonotype has only a few counts. A junction end diverges from the germline sequence, so it may reflect a read error. The rearrangement joins TRBV7-8 to TRBJ2-7; the D gene could be TRBD1 or TRBD2 (7 bases each). Looked up from germline, CDR1 is SGHVS and CDR2 is FQNEAQ. The CDR3 is 15 residues long. This CDR3 is CASSPGGVWAYVQYF. Here the CDR3 DNA reads TGTGCCAGCAGCCCAGGGGGGGTATGGGCCTACGTGCAGTACTTC.